This TCR beta chain was profiled in a study of shared clonotypes between healthy human individuals. For sorted subsets, about 190 ng DNA per replicate equaled approximately 30,000 T cell genomes. The assay was immunoSEQ multiplex PCR, and TCRdb's table has in-frame clones only and misses some. The top ten hold approximately 1.5% of the sample, which has about 1 million clones, around 76% seen once. Germline V gene lookup returns CDR1 MNHNS and CDR2 SASEGT. The V gene lost 4 bases and the J gene lost 8 bases, with 17 bases spanning the gap. CDR3 length: 14 amino acids. Study results and limitations: Read depth was anticipated to influence clonotype sharing among donors. Generation probabilities were higher for clonotypes shared across all four sorted-subset donors than for unshared ones.

In regard to this clone: Antigen specificity is unknown.

All participating donors were Caucasian adults from Nashville, Tennessee. The sequencing input was memory CD4+ T cells sorted from blood. Sample subset: CD45RA-negative fraction. This clonotype originated in a man aged 18-30 years in good health. This chain joins TRBV6-1 and TRBJ1-2; D not certain. The CDR3 DNA reads TGTGCCAGCAGTGGGGGTCTAGGGCTCCGGGGCTACACCTTC. This translates into CASSGGLGLRGYTF.